Below are 15 T cell receptor beta chains sequenced from a single sample in a study of blood T cells in healthy people across ages. Using a J-beta primer mix together with a sample-barcoded 5' primer, a second PCR was run for roughly 7 to 12 cycles. MiXCR, run by TCRdb on the 5' RACE reads, gives a single entry per CDR3 protein. In the table there are 600,000 to 1,000,000 distinct CDR3 sequences, roughly 25% of which are singletons. The data were also submitted as part of a second study, on T cells of mothers and their children.

Material: blood. These TCRs come from a boy between 10 and 17 years old in good health.

The V call is TRBV7-2, the J call TRBJ2-5; 10 bases map to TRBD2. The DNA end is a closer match to TRBJ2-7, so the J assignment may be wrong. The CDR3 has 15 residues. Germline-derived CDR1 and CDR2 are SGHTA and FQGNSA. CDR3 nucleotides: TGTGCCAGCAGCTTGGGACTAGCGAGTATCTACGAGCAGTACTTC. Residues: CASSLGLASIYEQYF.

The chain links TRBV7-9 to TRBJ1-2; D is unresolved. Germline V gene lookup returns CDR1 SEHNR and CDR2 FQNEAQ (reference sequence). The CDR3 extends over 15 amino acids. Trimming removed 5 bases from V and 4 bases from J, with 17 bases in between. CDR3 in amino acids: CASSSASGISYGYTF. The DNA for the CDR3 is TGTGCCAGCAGCAGCGCCTCCGGGATAAGCTATGGCTACACCTTC.

The genes are TRBV6-6 and TRBJ2-5; TRBD1 agrees at 8 bases. This CDR3 is 15 amino acids long. With 4 bases clipped from V and 4 bases from J, the junction kept 8 bases outside the gene matches. The germline V gene has CDR1 MNHNY and CDR2 SVGAGI (reference sequence). CDR3 amino acids: CASSSQDRAGETQYF. CDR3 nucleotides: TGTGCCAGCAGTTCTCAGGACAGGGCCGGAGAGACCCAGTACTTC.

The chain joins TRBV7-9 to TRBJ2-7, with TRBD1 identical over 12 bases. The germline V gene encodes CDR1 SEHNR and CDR2 FQNEAQ (reference sequence). The V gene end was trimmed by 1 base and the J gene end by 4 bases; junction bases not matched to a gene: 8. The CDR3 loop spans 17 amino acids. The CDR3: CASSLGEVGQGAYEQYF. DNA for the CDR3: TGTGCCAGCAGCTTAGGCGAAGTGGGACAGGGGGCTTACGAGCAGTACTTC.

This clonotype was recorded a few times. The gene calls are TRBV10-3 and TRBJ2-7; weak D call: TRBD2 (6 bases). The germline gives CDR1 ENHRY, CDR2 SYGVKD. This CDR3 is built from 14 residues. The ends were cut back, 3 bases at V and 3 bases at J, with 12 bases in the middle. This CDR3 reads CAISDSGTYYEQYF. The CDR3 DNA is TGTGCCATCAGTGATTCCGGGACTTACTACGAGCAGTACTTC.

CDR3 loop: CSARDTVLNTDTQYF. In nucleotides, the CDR3 is TGCAGTGCTAGAGATACGGTTTTAAACACAGATACGCAGTATTTT. The genes are TRBV20-1 and TRBJ2-3; no firm D call. The V end lost 0 bases, the J end lost 2 bases, and 12 bases lay between the germline ends. The germline CDR1 and CDR2 sequences are DFQATT and SNEGSKA (reference sequence). There are 15 residues in the CDR3.

This chain connects TRBV29-1 to TRBJ2-2; 7 nucleotides align to TRBD1. V gave up 2 bases and J gave up 7 bases; unmatched junction bases: 4. Germline V lookup: CDR1 SQVTM, CDR2 ANQGSEA. The CDR3 extends over 13 amino acids. CDR3 loop: CSVETGAGGELFF. The CDR3 region has the DNA TGCAGCGTTGAAACAGGGGCGGGCGGGGAGCTGTTTTTT.

The CDR3 region is CAISESAGQPQHF. CDR3 nucleotide sequence: TGTGCCATCAGTGAGTCCGCGGGACAGCCCCAGCATTTT. The V and J genes are TRBV10-3 and TRBJ1-5; D not certain. V was pared by 0 bases and J by 7 bases, with 7 bases between. The CDR3 has 13 amino acids. Per the germline V gene, CDR1 is ENHRY and CDR2 is SYGVKD.

This clonotype occurred a few times. The CDR3 sequence: CASSLRGAAVAFF. CDR3 bases: TGTGCCAGCAGTTTACGGGGGGCAGCGGTAGCTTTCTTT. The chain has TRBV12-3 or TRBV12-4 and TRBJ1-1; tentatively, D is TRBD1 (6 bases). The CDR3 extends over 13 amino acids. Trimming pared 2 bases from V and 10 bases from J, leaving 14 bases between.

The V and J genes are TRBV5-5 and TRBJ1-2; 7 positions match TRBD1. CDR3 length equals 13 residues. Germline CDR1 is SGHKS and CDR2 is YYEKEE (reference sequence). V lost 6 bases and J lost 8; bases outside the gene matches: 10. Written as DNA, the CDR3 is TGTGCCAGCAAAGACTGGACAGGAAAGGGCTACACCTTC. It yields the protein CASKDWTGKGYTF.

The chain combines TRBV20-1 with TRBJ2-5; 8 bases match TRBD1. The J call could be wrong; TRBJ2-7 is a better fit for the DNA end. CDR1 DFQATT and CDR2 SNEGSKA come from the germline V gene (reference sequence). The CDR3 is made up of 16 amino acids. The CDR3 bases are TGCAGTGCGACCTATATCGGGACAGGACGTTCCTACGAGCAGTACTTC. The encoded protein is CSATYIGTGRSYEQYF.

The chain carries TRBV2 and TRBJ2-4; either TRBD1 or TRBD2 may supply D (5 bases each). Germline V gives CDR1 SNHLY, CDR2 FYNNEI. The CDR3 runs 13 residues. V was pared by 5 bases and J by 8 bases, with 13 bases between. The CDR3 coding sequence is TGTGCCAGCAGTTGGGACCCCGCGGACATTCAGTACTTC. Its protein product is CASSWDPADIQYF.

There are a few counts of this clonotype. V and J are TRBV30 and TRBJ1-2; TRBD1 aligns across 9 bases. The germline V gene has CDR1 GTSNPN and CDR2 SVGIG (reference sequence). This CDR3 comprises 13 residues. The V segment lost 3 bases and the J segment 8 bases; nucleotides outside the gene matches: 7. The DNA of the CDR3 is TGTGCCTGGAGGACGGGACAGGGAAACGGCTACACCTTC. Its translation is CAWRTGQGNGYTF.

The chain recombines TRBV6-2 or TRBV6-3 with TRBJ1-4, with no clear D. The CDR3 length is 14 residues. Germline assignment: CDR1 MNHEY and CDR2 SVGEGT. Between the trimmed V and J ends, which lost 5 bases and 7 bases, there was a span of 14 bases. CDR3 bases: TGTGCCAGCAGTAACCGTAGTACGGGTGAAAAACTGTTTTTT. Protein product: CASSNRSTGEKLFF.

This sequence joins TRBV6-2 or TRBV6-3 and TRBJ2-1; TRBD2 matches at 13 bases. Germline CDR1 is MNHEY and CDR2 is SVGEGT. Trimming cost V 5 bases and J 9 bases; bases outside gene matches: 7. The CDR3 runs 15 residues. The CDR3 protein is CASSASGTSGIEQFF. The CDR3 nucleotides are TGTGCCAGCAGTGCTTCCGGGACTAGCGGGATTGAGCAGTTCTTC.